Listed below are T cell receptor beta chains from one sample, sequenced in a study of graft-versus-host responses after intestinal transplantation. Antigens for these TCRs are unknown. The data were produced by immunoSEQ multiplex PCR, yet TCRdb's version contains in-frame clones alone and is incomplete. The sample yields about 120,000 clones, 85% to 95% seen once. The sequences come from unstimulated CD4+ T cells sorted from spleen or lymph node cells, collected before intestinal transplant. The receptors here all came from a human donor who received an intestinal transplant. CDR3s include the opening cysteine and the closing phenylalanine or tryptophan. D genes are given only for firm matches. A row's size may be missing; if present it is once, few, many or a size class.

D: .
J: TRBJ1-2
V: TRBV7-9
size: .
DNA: TGTGCCAGCAGCTTAGCGCACCACAGGGATGGCTACACCTTC
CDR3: CASSLAHHRDGYTF

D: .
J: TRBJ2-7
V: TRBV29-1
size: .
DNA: TGCAGCGTGAGTAGGGTGGACGAGCAGTACTTC
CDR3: CSVSRVDEQYF

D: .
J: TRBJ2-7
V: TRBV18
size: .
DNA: TGTGCCAGCTCACCGCCGGCAGGTTCTTCCTCCTACGAGCAGTACTTC
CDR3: CASSPPAGSSSYEQYF

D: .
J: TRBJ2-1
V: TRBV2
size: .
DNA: TGTGCCAGCAGTGATCGTCGGCGGTTGGACTACAATGAGCAGTTCTTC
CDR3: CASSDRRRLDYNEQFF

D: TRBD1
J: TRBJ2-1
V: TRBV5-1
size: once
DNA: TGCGCCAGCGCAAGACAGGGCAATTACAATGAGCAGTTCTTC
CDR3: CASARQGNYNEQFF

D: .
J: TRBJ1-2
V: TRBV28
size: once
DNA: TGTGCCAGCAGACCAAATAACTATGGCTACACCTTC
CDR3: CASRPNNYGYTF

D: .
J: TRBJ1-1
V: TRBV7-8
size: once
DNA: TGTGCCAGCAGCGCCCGGTTGGGGAACACTGAAGCTTTCTTT
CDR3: CASSARLGNTEAFF

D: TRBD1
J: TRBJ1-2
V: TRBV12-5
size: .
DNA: TGTGCTAGTGGTTTGCTACCAAAGGGGGTAGGGACAGGGGGCGCGCAGCCCTCGGCCTATGGCTACACCTTC
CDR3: CASGLLPKGVGTGGAQPSAYGYTF

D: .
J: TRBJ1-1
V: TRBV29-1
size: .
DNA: TGCAGCGTTCTTATGGGGCAGAGTCATGAGAACACTGAAGCTTTCTTT
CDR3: CSVLMGQSHENTEAFF

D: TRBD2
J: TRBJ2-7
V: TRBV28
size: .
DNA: TGTGCCAGCAGCTCTGGGGGGGTATCATACAAGTACGAGCAGTACTTC
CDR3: CASSSGGVSYKYEQYF

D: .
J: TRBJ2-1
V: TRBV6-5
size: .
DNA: TGTGCCAGCAGCCCGTTGGGCAATGAGCAGTTCTTC
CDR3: CASSPLGNEQFF

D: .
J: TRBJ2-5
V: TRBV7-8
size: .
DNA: TGTGCCAGCAGATCGGCCCGGGACAGCCTGGGGCTAGCGGACTTTGGGGGGGAGACCCAGTACTTC
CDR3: CASRSARDSLGLADFGGETQYF

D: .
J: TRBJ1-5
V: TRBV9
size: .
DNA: TGTGCCAGCAGTGCAGATGGGGGTATTACTCAGCCCCAGCATTTT
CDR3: CASSADGGITQPQHF

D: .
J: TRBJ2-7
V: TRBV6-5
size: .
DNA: TGTGCCAGCAGTTTCGACAGATCCTACGAGCAGTACTTC
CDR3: CASSFDRSYEQYF

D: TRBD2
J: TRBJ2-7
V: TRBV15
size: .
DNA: TGTGCCACCAGCAAAACTAGCGAGGCCTACGAGCAGTACTTC
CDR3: CATSKTSEAYEQYF

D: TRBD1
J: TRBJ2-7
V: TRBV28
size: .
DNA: TGTGCCAGCAGTGCCCCATACAGGGGGCGGAACTACGAGCAGTACTTC
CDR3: CASSAPYRGRNYEQYF

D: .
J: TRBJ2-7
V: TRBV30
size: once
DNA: TGTGCCTGGAGTACTAGGGCCTACGAGCAGTACTTC
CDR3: CAWSTRAYEQYF

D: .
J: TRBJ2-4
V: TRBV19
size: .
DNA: TGTGCCAGTAGCGATTGGGCGGCACTAGCCAAAAACATTCAGTACTTC
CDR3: CASSDWAALAKNIQYF

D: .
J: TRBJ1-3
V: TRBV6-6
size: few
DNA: TGTGCCAGCAGTTACCCACCGGGGGTCTCTGGAAACACCATATATTTT
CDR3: CASSYPPGVSGNTIYF

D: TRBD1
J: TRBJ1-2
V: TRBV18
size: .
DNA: TGTGCCAGCTCACCACTTTTTACAGGACAGGGGCACTATGGCTACACCTTC
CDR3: CASSPLFTGQGHYGYTF

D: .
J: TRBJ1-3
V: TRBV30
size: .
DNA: TGTGCCTGGGCTCCCGGGCAATACTCTGGAAACACCATATATTTT
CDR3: CAWAPGQYSGNTIYF

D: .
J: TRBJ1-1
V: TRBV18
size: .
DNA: TGTGCCAGCTCGTCTAACAGGGCTGAAGCTTTCTTT
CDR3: CASSSNRAEAFF

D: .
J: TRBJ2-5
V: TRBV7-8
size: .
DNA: TGTGCCAGCAGCTTAGCGATGTACCAGGAGACCCAGTACTTC
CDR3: CASSLAMYQETQYF

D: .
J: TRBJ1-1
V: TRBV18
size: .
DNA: TGTGCCAGCTCACCGACAGCGATGAACACTGAAGCTTTCTTT
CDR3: CASSPTAMNTEAFF

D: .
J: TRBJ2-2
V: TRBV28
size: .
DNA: TGTGCCAGCAGAGGGTTTGTTCGAAACAGGAGGACCGGGGAGCTGTTTTTT
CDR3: CASRGFVRNRRTGELFF

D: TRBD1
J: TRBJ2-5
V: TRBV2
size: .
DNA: TGTGCCAGCACAGTGTGGGGGACAGGGGAGACCCAGTACTTC
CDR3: CASTVWGTGETQYF

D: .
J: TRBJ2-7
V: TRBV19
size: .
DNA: TGTGCCAGCGCCGCGCACTACTCCTACGAGCAGTACTTC
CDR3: CASAAHYSYEQYF

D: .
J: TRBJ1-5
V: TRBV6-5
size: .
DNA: TGTGCCAGCAGGACCGGGACACGAAGCAATCAGCCCCAGCATTTT
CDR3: CASRTGTRSNQPQHF

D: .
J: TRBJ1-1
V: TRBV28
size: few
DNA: TGTGCCAGCAGTACGGGGAACACTGAAGCTTTCTTT
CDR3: CASSTGNTEAFF

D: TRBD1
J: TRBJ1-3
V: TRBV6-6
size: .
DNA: TGTGCCAGCAGTAAGGGGGCTGGTGGAAACACCATATATTTT
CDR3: CASSKGAGGNTIYF

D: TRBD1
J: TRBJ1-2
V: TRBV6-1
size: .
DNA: TGTGCCAGCAGTGACTATCCGGGACAGGGGACCTATGGCTACACCTTC
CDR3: CASSDYPGQGTYGYTF

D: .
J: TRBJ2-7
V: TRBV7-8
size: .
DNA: TGTGCCAGCAGCTTAGACAGGGACAACGAGCAGTACTTC
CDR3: CASSLDRDNEQYF

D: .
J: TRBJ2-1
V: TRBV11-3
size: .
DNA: TGTGCCAGCAGCCTAGAGCGAGACAGCAATGAGCAGTTCTTC
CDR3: CASSLERDSNEQFF

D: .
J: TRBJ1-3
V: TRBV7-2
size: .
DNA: TGTGCCAGCAGCTTAAGGGGGGTGGGGGCGCAGGGAAACACCATATATTTT
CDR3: CASSLRGVGAQGNTIYF

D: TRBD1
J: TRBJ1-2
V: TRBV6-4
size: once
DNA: TGTGCCAGCAGTGACTCTCAGGGGGACAGAGGCTACACCTTC
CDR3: CASSDSQGDRGYTF

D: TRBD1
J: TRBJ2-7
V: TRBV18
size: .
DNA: TGTGCCAGCTCACCGGACAGGGTAAAATACGAGCAGTACTTC
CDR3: CASSPDRVKYEQYF

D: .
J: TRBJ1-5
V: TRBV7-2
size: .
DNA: TGTGCCAGCAGCCCAAGGGCCCTAGGGCCCCAGCATTTT
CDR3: CASSPRALGPQHF

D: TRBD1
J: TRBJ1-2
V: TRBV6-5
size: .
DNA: TGTGCCAGCAGTTACACTCAGGGGGTTTTATCGGGTGGCTACACCTTC
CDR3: CASSYTQGVLSGGYTF

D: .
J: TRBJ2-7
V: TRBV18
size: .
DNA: TGTGCCAGCTCACCACCATCCCGGGTCGACGCGGAGCAGTACTTC
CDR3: CASSPPSRVDAEQYF

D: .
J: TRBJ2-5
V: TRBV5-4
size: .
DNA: TGTGCCAGCAGCTCTGTCCAGGGTATAGAGACCCAGTACTTC
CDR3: CASSSVQGIETQYF

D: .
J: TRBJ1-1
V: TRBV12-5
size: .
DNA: TGTGCTAGTGGCCGAAATTACCGGGACCGAGGGAACACTGAAGCTTTCTTT
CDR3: CASGRNYRDRGNTEAFF

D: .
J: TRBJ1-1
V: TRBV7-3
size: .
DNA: TGTGCCAGCAGCTTAAAGTGGGTTAAGGGGGTGAACACTGAAGCTTTCTTT
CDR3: CASSLKWVKGVNTEAFF

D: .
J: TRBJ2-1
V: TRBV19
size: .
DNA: TGTGCCAGTAGTATGAGACAGCTCTACAATGAGCAGTTCTTC
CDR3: CASSMRQLYNEQFF

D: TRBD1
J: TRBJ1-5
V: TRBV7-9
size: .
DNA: TGTGCCAGCAGCTTAGGGACAGGGGGAGGCGGACAGCCCCAGCATTTT
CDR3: CASSLGTGGGGQPQHF

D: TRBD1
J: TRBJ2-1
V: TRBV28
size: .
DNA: TGTGCCAGCAGACCGAGGGACAGGGATTACAATGAGCAGTTCTTC
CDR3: CASRPRDRDYNEQFF

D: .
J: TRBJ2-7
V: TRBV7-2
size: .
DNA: TGTGCCAGCAGCTTAGCTCGCTACGAGCAGTACTTC
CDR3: CASSLARYEQYF

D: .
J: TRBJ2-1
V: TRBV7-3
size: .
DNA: TGTGCCAGCAGCTTAGTGGCGGCGGGGTACAATGAGCAGTTCTTC
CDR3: CASSLVAAGYNEQFF

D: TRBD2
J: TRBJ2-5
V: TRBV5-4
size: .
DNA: TGTGCCAGCAGCTCAGGAGGACTAGCGGGAGAGACCCAGTACTTC
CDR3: CASSSGGLAGETQYF

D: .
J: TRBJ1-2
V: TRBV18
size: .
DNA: TGTGCCAGCTCACCACCGGGCGGGGACTATGGCTACACCTTC
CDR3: CASSPPGGDYGYTF

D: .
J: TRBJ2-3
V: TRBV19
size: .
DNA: TGTGCCAGTAGTATAGGTCCAGGGCGGGCAGATACGCAGTATTTT
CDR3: CASSIGPGRADTQYF